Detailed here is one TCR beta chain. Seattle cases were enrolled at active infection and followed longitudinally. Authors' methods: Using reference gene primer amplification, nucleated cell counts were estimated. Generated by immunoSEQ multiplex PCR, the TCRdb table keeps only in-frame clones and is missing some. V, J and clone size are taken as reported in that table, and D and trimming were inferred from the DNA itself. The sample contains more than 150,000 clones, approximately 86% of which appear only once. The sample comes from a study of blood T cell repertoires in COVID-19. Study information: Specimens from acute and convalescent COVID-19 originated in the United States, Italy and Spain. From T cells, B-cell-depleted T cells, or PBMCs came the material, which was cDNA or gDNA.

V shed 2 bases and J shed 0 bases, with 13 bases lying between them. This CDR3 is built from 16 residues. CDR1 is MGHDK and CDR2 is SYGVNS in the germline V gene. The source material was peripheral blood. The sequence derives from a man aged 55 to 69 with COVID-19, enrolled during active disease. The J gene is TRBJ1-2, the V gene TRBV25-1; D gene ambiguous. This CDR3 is CASSEGGGVPNYGYTF. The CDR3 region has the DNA TGTGCCAGCAGTGAAGGCGGCGGGGTCCCTAACTATGGCTACACCTTC.